What follows are 5 T cell receptor beta chains derived from one specimen sequenced in a study of cytomegalovirus exposure and HLA in healthy donors. PCR primers comprised 60 Vbeta and 13 Jbeta primers. Using immunoSEQ multiplex PCR, the repertoire was profiled, and TCRdb retains in-frame clones only, with some absent. The sample lists 100,000 to 150,000 clones, around 77% seen once, with 10% to 15% in the top ten. The sequenced sample consisted of PBMCs. The receptor set was obtained from a woman in her forties in good health and CMV-seropositive.

The chain employs TRBV18 and TRBJ1-1; D perhaps matches TRBD1 (6 bases). There are 14 residues in the CDR3. With 2 bases removed from V and 7 bases from J, the gap between germline ends came to 14 bases. Germline V gives CDR1 KGHSH, CDR2 LQKENI. CDR3 sequence reads: CASSPRAGVNEAFF. CDR3 DNA sequence: TGTGCCAGCTCACCAAGGGCAGGGGTGAATGAAGCTTTCTTT. Variable domain in full (rest from reference TRBV18 and TRBJ1-1): NAGVMQNPRHLVRRRGQEARLRCSPMKGHSHVYWYRQLPEEGLKFMVYLQKENIIDESGMPKERFSAEFPKEGPSILRIQQVVRGDSAAYFCASSPRAGVNEAFFGQGTRLTVV.

The rearrangement joins TRBV6-5 to TRBJ2-7; D possibly corresponds to TRBD2 (6 bases). Trimming took off 7 bases at V and 5 bases at J, with 12 bases between the two ends. In germline, CDR1 is MNHEY, CDR2 SVGAGI. This CDR3 spans 12 amino acids. The CDR3 region is CASTGDLHEQYF. Here the CDR3 DNA reads TGTGCCAGCACCGGGGACTTGCACGAGCAGTACTTC.

The chain has TRBV4-1 and TRBJ2-3; TRBD2 matches 10 bases. Germline V lookup: CDR1 MGHRA, CDR2 YSYEKL. After removal of 5 bases from V and 3 bases from J, the junction contained 5 bases not matched to a gene. CDR3 size: 15 residues. The CDR3 here is CASSSGLASTDTQYF. Written as DNA, the CDR3 is TGCGCCAGCAGCTCGGGACTAGCGAGTACAGATACGCAGTATTTT.

This clone came up a few times. The rearrangement links TRBV5-4 to TRBJ2-7; unclear D gene. The CDR3 consists of 16 residues. In germline, CDR1 is SGHNT, CDR2 YYREEE (reference sequence). Trimming took 4 bases from V and 0 from J, leaving 17 bases between them. The CDR3 sequence is CASSPSRLVPSYEQYF. The CDR3 DNA reads as TGTGCCAGCAGCCCATCTAGGTTGGTCCCCTCCTACGAGCAGTACTTC. Filled out from reference TRBV5-4 and TRBJ2-7, the complete variable domain reads ETGVTQSPTHLIKTRGQQVTLRCSSQSGHNTVSWYQQALGQGPQFIFQYYREEENGRGNFPPRFSGLQFPNYSSELNVNALELDDSALYLCASSPSRLVPSYEQYFGPGTRLTVT.

Regarding this clone: One junction end disagrees with the germline gene, perhaps due to a read error. CDR3 DNA: TGCAGCGCTGAAGCTCCTAACTCCTACGAGCAGTACTTC. Its protein product is CSAEAPNSYEQYF. The chain combines TRBV29-1 with TRBJ2-7; D not resolved. The CDR3 runs to 13 residues. Per germline, CDR1 SQVTM and CDR2 ANQGSEA.